The source of this TCR beta chain is a study of blood T cells in healthy people across ages. Ten milliliters was the volume of peripheral blood drawn from each donor. Then a second PCR, running roughly 7 to 11 cycles, was carried out with a sample-barcoded 5' primer and a J-beta primer mix. TCRdb ran MiXCR on the 5' RACE reads and lists one entry per CDR3 protein. Of more than 900,000 distinct CDR3 sequences listed, 25% to 35% are singletons. In the case of this clonotype: One junction end disagrees with the germline gene, perhaps due to a read error.

There are 17 residues in the CDR3. This same sample was also part of a study on T cells of mothers and their children. That work states: Maternal samples each gave over 10 million TCR beta CDR3 reads, and child samples roughly 3 million each. Related mother and child pairs showed slightly greater overlap (not significant) than unrelated pairs did.

This TCR came from a woman aged 40-49 years in good health. The genes are TRBV12-3 or TRBV12-4 and TRBJ2-4; a possible D gene is TRBD1 (6 bases). Sequencing was done on a sample of blood. CDR3 amino acids: CVSSLVAGVKAKNIQYF. The CDR3 nucleotides read TGTGTCAGCAGTTTAGTGGCAGGGGTGAAGGCCAAAAACATTCAGTACTTC.